This T cell receptor (beta chain) came from a study of control samples from healthy donors and cancer patients. This clone was observed a single time. Germline CDR1 is ENHRY and CDR2 is SYGVKD. Trimming cost V 11 bases and J 5 bases; bases outside gene matches: 3. The CDR3 is 13 amino acids. Sequencing was performed with immunoSEQ multiplex PCR; in TCRdb, only in-frame clones are kept and a portion is missing. The sample lists about 120,000 clones; 93% were seen once. Sequencing was done on a sample of blood. The chain carries TRBV10-3 and TRBJ2-2; 12 bases line up with TRBD2. The sequence derives from a man aged 25 to 45 in good health. The CDR3 is CAYGLAGTGELFF. The CDR3 DNA reads TGTGCCTATGGACTAGCGGGAACCGGGGAGCTGTTTTTT.